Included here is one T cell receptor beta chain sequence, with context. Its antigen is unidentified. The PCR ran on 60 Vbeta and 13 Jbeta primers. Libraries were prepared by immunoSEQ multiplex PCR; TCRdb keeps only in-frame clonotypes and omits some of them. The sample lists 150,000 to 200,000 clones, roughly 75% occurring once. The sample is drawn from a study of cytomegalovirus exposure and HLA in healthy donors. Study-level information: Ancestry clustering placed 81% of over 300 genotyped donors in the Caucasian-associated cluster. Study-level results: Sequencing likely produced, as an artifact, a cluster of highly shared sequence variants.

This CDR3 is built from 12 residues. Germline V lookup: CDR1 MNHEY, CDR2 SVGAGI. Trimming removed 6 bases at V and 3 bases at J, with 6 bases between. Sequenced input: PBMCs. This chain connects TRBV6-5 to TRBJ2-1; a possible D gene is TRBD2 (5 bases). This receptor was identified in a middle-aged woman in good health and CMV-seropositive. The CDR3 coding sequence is TGTGCCAGCAGACGGGACTACAATGAGCAGTTCTTC. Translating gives CASRRDYNEQFF.